Below, 7 T cell receptor beta chains from the same sample are listed, as sequenced in a study of cytomegalovirus exposure and HLA in healthy donors. The PCR made use of 60 Vbeta and 13 Jbeta primers. Some clones are missing from TCRdb's copy, which holds only in-frame ones; the method was immunoSEQ multiplex PCR. The sample holds 140,000 to 150,000 clones, about 73% seen once. The source material was PBMCs. These receptor sequences come from a man aged 35-49 years in good health and CMV-seropositive.

In this sample, this clone turned up once. J is TRBJ2-7 and V is TRBV7-6, with a weak D call TRBD2 (6 bases). The CDR3 is made up of 19 amino acids. CDR1 is SGHVS, CDR2 FNYEAQ, per germline. V was shortened by 1 base and J by 3 bases, with 25 bases between the two germline ends. CDR3 nucleotide sequence: TGTGCCAGCAGCTTAGAGGAAGGGACTGGCCGTGAAGGGTTCTACGAGCAGTACTTC. Protein product: CASSLEEGTGREGFYEQYF.

V and J are TRBV4-3 and TRBJ2-3; tentatively, D is TRBD1 (6 bases). The germline CDR1 and CDR2 sequences are LGHNA and YSLEER. V lost 3 bases to trimming and J lost 0 bases, with 19 bases between them. CDR3 length equals 18 residues. The CDR3 spells CASSQDWGVGASTDTQYF. The DNA of the CDR3 is TGCGCCAGCAGCCAGGATTGGGGTGTGGGGGCGAGCACAGATACGCAGTATTTT.

The V call is TRBV28, the J call TRBJ1-2; 7 bases line up with TRBD1. Germline V gene data show CDR1 as MDHEN and CDR2 as SYDVKM. The J segment lost 0 bases and the V segment lost 5 bases, leaving 3 bases of the junction unmatched. The CDR3 extends over 14 amino acids. Here the CDR3 DNA reads TGTGCCAGCAGTACGGGGACAGCTAACTATGGCTACACCTTC. Residues: CASSTGTANYGYTF.

This clone was seen more than once but under ten times. The chain has TRBV7-2 and TRBJ1-5, with unresolved D. The CDR3 contains 14 residues. The V end lost 3 bases, the J end lost 2 bases, and 8 bases lay between the germline ends. CDR1 is SGHTA and CDR2 is FQGNSA in the germline V gene. The CDR3, as DNA: TGTGCCAGCAGCTTGCCAGTCGGCAATCAGCCCCAGCATTTT. Residues: CASSLPVGNQPQHF.

This clone came up a few times. This chain joins TRBV5-1 and TRBJ1-2, with 9 bases lining up with TRBD1. V lost 1 base and J lost 6; bases outside the gene matches: 4. The CDR3 contains 14 residues. Germline loops: CDR1 SGHRS, CDR2 YFSETQ. CDR3 protein: CASSLRRDRDGYTF. Here the CDR3 DNA reads TGCGCCAGCAGCTTGCGACGGGACAGGGATGGCTACACCTTC.

The chain joins TRBV15 to TRBJ2-7, with no clear D. The CDR3 contains 14 residues. Germline V gene sequence: CDR1 LNHNV, CDR2 YYDKDF (reference sequence). V was trimmed by 1 base and J by 1 base, leaving 8 bases between them. Written as DNA, the CDR3 is TGTGCCACCAGCAGAGGGTCACAATCCTACGAGCAGTACTTC. Translation: CATSRGSQSYEQYF.

The rearrangement joins TRBV5-1 to TRBJ2-6; a possible D gene is TRBD2 (6 bases). Trimming stripped 0 bases from V and 4 bases from J, with 8 bases between. CDR1 and CDR2 from the germline V gene are SGHRS and YFSETQ. The CDR3 has 15 amino acids. CDR3: CASSLAAGGANVLTF. The CDR3 coding sequence is TGCGCCAGCAGCTTGGCCGCGGGAGGGGCCAACGTCCTGACTTTC. Using reference TRBV5-1 and TRBJ2-6 for the parts outside the CDR3, the full variable domain is KAGVTQTPRYLIKTRGQQVTLSCSPISGHRSVSWYQQTPGQGLQFLFEYFSETQRNKGNFPGRFSGRQFSNSRSEMNVSTLELGDSALYLCASSLAAGGANVLTFGAGSRLTVL.